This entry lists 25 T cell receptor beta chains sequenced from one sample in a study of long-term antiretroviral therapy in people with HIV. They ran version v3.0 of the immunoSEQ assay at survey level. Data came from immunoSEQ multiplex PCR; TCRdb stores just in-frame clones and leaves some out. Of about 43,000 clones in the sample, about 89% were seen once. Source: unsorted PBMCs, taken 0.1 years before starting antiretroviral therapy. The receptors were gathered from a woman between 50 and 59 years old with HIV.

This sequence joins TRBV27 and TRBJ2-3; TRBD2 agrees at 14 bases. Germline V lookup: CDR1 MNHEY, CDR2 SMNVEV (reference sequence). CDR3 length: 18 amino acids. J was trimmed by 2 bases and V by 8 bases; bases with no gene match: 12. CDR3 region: CASREVGLAGATTDTQYF. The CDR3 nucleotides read TGTGCCAGCCGGGAAGTGGGACTAGCGGGGGCCACCACAGATACGCAGTATTTT.

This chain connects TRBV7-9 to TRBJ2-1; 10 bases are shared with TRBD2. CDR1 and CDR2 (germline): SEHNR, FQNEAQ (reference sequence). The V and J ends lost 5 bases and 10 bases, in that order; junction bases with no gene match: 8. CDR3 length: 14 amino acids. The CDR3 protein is CASSPGQAGGEQFF. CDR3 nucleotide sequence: TGTGCCAGCAGCCCAGGGCAAGCGGGGGGGGAGCAGTTCTTC.

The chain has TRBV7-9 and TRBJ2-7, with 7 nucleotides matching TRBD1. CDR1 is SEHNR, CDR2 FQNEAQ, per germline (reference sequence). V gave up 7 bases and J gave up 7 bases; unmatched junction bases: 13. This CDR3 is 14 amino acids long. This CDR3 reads CASNKADRQKEQYF. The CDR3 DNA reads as TGTGCCAGCAATAAGGCGGACAGGCAGAAAGAGCAGTACTTC.

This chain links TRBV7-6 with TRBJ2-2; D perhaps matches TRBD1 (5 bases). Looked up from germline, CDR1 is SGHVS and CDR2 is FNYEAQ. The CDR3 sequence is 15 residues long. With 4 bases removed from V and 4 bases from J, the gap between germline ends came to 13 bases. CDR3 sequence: CASSSEWGVTGELFF. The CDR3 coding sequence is TGTGCCAGCAGCTCCGAATGGGGCGTCACCGGGGAGCTGTTTTTT.

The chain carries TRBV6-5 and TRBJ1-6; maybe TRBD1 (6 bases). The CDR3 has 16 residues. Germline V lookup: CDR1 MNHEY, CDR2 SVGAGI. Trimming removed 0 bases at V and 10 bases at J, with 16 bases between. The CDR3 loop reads CASSYSFLQGLSPLHF. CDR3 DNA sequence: TGTGCCAGCAGTTACTCGTTTTTACAGGGTTTGTCACCCCTCCACTTT.

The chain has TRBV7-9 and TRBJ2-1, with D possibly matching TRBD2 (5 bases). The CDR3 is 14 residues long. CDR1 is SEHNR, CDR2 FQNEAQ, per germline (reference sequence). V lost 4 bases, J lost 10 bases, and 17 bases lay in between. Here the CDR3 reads CASSSDYRPEEQFF. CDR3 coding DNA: TGTGCCAGCAGCTCAGACTATCGTCCGGAGGAGCAGTTCTTC.

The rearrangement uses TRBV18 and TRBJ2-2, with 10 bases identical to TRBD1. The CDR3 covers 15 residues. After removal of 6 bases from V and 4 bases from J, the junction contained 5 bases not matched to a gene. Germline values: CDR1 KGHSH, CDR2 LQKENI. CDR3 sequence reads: CASSRQGASTGELFF. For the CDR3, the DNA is TGTGCCAGCTCCCGACAGGGGGCGTCCACCGGGGAGCTGTTTTTT. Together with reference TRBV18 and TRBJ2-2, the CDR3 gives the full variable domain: NAGVMQNPRHLVRRRGQEARLRCSPMKGHSHVYWYRQLPEEGLKFMVYLQKENIIDESGMPKERFSAEFPKEGPSILRIQQVVRGDSAAYFCASSRQGASTGELFFGEGSRLTVL.

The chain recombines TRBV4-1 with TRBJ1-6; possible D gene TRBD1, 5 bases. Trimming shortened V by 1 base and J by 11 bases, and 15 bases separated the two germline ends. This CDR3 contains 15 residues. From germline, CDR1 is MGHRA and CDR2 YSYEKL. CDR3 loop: CASSQVFGAPAPLHF. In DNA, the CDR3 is TGCGCCAGCAGCCAAGTTTTTGGGGCGCCGGCACCCCTCCACTTT.

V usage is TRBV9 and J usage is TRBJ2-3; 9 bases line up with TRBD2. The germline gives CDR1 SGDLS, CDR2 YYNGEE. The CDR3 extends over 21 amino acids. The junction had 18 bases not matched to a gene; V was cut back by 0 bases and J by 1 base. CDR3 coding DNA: TGTGCCAGCAGCGTAGCTATGTCTAGCGGGGACCTCCCTGTTGGCACAGATACGCAGTATTTT. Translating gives CASSVAMSSGDLPVGTDTQYF.

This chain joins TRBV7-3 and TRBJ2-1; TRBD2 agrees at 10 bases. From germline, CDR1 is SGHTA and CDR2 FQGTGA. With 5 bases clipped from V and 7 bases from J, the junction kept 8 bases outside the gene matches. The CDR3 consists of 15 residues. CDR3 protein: CASSALAGAGNEQFF. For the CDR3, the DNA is TGTGCCAGCAGCGCCCTAGCGGGGGCCGGGAATGAGCAGTTCTTC.

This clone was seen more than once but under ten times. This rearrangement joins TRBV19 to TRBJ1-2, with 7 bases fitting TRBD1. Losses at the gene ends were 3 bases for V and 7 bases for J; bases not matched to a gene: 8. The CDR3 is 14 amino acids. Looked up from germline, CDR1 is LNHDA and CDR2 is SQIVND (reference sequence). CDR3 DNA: TGTGCCAGTAGTATCGAAGACAGGGCGATTGGCTACACCTTC. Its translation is CASSIEDRAIGYTF. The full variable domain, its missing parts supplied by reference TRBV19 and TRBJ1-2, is DGGITQSPKYLFRKEGQNVTLSCEQNLNHDAMYWYRQDPGQGLRLIYYSQIVNDFQKGDIAEGYSVSREKKESFPLTVTSAQKNPTAFYLCASSIEDRAIGYTFGSGTRLTVV.

The CDR3: CASSQGGAGRGNEQFF. The DNA of the CDR3 is TGTGCCAGCAGCCAAGGGGGGGCAGGGAGGGGCAATGAGCAGTTCTTC. The chain recombines TRBV14 with TRBJ2-1, with D possibly matching TRBD2 (7 bases). CDR1 and CDR2 from the germline V gene are SGHDN and FVKESK. The CDR3 extends over 16 amino acids. Trimming cost V 1 base and J 6 bases, with 16 bases left between them.

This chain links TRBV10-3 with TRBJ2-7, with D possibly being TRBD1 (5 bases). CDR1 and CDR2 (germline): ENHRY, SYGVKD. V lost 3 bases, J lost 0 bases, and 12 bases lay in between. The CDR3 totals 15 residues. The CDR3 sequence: CAISDPKDISYEQYF. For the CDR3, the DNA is TGTGCCATCAGTGACCCGAAGGACATCTCCTACGAGCAGTACTTC.

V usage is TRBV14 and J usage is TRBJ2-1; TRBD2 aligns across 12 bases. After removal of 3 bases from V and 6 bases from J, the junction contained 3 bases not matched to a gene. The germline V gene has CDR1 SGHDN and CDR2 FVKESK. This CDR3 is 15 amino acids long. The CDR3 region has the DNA TGTGCCAGCAGCCACGCTAGCGGGGGGGCCAATGAGCAGTTCTTC. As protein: CASSHASGGANEQFF.

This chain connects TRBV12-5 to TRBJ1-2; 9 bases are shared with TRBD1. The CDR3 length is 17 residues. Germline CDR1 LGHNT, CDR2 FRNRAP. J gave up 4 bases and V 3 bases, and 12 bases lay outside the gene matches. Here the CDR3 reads CASGFIQGARFSYGYTF. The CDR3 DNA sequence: TGTGCTAGTGGTTTTATACAGGGGGCGCGATTCAGCTATGGCTACACCTTC.

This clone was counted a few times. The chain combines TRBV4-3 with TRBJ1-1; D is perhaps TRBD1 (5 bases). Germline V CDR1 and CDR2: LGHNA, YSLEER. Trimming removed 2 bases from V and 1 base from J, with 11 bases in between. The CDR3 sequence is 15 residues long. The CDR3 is CASSQSRDGNTEAFF. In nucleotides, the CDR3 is TGCGCCAGCAGCCAATCACGGGACGGGAACACTGAAGCTTTCTTT.

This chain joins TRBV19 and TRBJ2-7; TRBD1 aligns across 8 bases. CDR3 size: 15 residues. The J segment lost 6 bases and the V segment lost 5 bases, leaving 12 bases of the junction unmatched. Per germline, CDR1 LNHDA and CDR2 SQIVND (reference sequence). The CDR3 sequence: CASSPMPPDRGEQYF. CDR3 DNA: TGTGCCAGTAGTCCTATGCCTCCAGACAGGGGCGAGCAGTACTTC.

The CDR3 DNA reads as TGTGCCATCAGTGACCCGACAGGGTCTGGAAACACCATATATTTT. It translates to CAISDPTGSGNTIYF. This chain connects TRBV10-3 to TRBJ1-3; TRBD1 matches 7 bases. Trimming removed 3 bases from V and 1 base from J; junction bases left unmatched: 3. The length of the CDR3 is 15 residues. The V gene's germline CDR1 is ENHRY and CDR2 SYGVKD.

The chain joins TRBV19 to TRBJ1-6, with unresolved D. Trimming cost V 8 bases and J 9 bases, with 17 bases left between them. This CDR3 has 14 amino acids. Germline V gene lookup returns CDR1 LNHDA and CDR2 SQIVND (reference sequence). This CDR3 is CASREAVAGSPLHF. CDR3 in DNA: TGTGCCAGTCGGGAGGCTGTGGCAGGTTCACCCCTCCACTTT.

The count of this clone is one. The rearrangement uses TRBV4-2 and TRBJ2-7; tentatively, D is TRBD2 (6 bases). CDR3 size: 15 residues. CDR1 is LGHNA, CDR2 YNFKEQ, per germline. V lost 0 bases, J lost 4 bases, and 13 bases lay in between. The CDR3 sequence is CASSQDEGGVYEQYF. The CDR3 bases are TGTGCCAGCAGCCAAGATGAAGGCGGGGTGTACGAGCAGTACTTC.

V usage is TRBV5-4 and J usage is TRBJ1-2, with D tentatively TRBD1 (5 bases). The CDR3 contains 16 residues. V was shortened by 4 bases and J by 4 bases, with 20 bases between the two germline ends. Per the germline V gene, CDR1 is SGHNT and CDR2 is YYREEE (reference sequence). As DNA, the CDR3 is TGTGCCAGCAGCCCAACCGGACACCCGGAAGGCTATGGCTACACCTTC. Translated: CASSPTGHPEGYGYTF.

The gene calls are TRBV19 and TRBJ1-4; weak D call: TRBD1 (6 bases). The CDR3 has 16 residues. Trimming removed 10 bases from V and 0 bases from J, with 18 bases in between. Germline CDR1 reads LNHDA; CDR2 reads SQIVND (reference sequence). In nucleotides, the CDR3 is TGTGCCACCCGACCTGGGACATTTGCAACTAATGAAAAACTGTTTTTT. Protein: CATRPGTFATNEKLFF.

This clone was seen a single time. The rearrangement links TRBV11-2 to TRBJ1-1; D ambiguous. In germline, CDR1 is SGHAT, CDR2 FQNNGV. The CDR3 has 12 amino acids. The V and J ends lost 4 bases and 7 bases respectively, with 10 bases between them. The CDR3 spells CASSSFSGEAFF. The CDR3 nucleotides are TGTGCCAGCAGCTCTTTCTCGGGTGAAGCTTTCTTT.

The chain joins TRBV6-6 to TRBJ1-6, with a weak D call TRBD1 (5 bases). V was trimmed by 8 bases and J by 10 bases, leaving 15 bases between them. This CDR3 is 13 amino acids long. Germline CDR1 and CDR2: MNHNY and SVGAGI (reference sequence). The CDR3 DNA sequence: TGTGCCAGCCGTAAACAGGATCGATCACCCCTCCACTTT. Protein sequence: CASRKQDRSPLHF.

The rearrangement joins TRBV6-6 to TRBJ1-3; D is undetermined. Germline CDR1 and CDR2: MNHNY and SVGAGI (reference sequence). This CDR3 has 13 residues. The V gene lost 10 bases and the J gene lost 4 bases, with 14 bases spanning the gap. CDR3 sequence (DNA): TGTGCCACCCTTCCAGGACTCGGAAACACCATATATTTT. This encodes CATLPGLGNTIYF.